This T cell receptor (beta chain) is drawn from a study of blood T cell repertoires in COVID-19 (dated by TCRdb to 2019 to 2021). Describing the broader study: Samples covering the acute and convalescent phases of COVID-19 were provided by collaborators in the United States, Italy and Spain. The material from the prospective study consisted of cDNA or gDNA derived from T cells, B-cell-depleted T cells, or PBMCs. Subjects who had been exposed to COVID-19, were actively infected with it, or had recovered from it provided the deeply sampled blood TCRbeta repertoires that made up the dataset. The repertoires were released in a freely available public database meant as a resource for research on the immune response to SARS-CoV-2. The samples were drawn from two sources: the first 160 participants of the ongoing ImmuneRACE study, and over 950 subjects contributed by 6 global collaborators. The sample metadata nearly always contained a de-identified subject ID, COVID-19 status, age in years and sex. Where available, HLA class I and class II types were taken from metadata supplied by the sample provider and were not determined by assay-based typing. Paper-wide results and their limitations: The quantity of clinical and demographic metadata differed by source and by participant and was supplied without curation.

The CDR3 runs 13 residues from the cysteine to the phenylalanine. Only the CDR3 DNA stays, 39 bases, in frame from base 1. CDR1 and CDR2, looked up from the germline V gene (reference sequence), are WNHNN and SYGVQD. Relative to germline, V is 2 bases shorter and J is 6 bases shorter, with 8 bases between their ends. This clone has just a few counts. Its antigen specificity is not known. The input lacks base qualities; no much larger clone sits a single base away. TCRbeta CDR3 regions were amplified from genomic DNA by means of the immunoSEQ Assay, a bias-controlled multiplex PCR. The original methods were these. Nucleated cell counts per sample were estimated from amplification of reference gene primers within the assay. To quantify the absolute abundance of each unique TCRbeta CDR3 rearrangement, sequence reads were collapsed and filtered. For each sample, productive Simpson clonality was calculated as the square root of Simpson's diversity index over productive rearrangements. TCRdb retrieved this table from immuneACCESS and kept in-frame rearrangements only. Not all clones are present; in checked studies, unresolved V genes account for under half, and no reason is known for the remainder. V, J and clone size are those of that table, while D and trimming were read from the DNA. The sample table contains 150,000 or so clones; only one count was recorded for over 60% of them. The ten top clones hold 1.5% to 2% of the sample.

Whole blood was collected in K2EDTA tubes by collaborating institutions according to the institutions' own protocols. For TCRbeta analysis, collaborators shipped samples as frozen whole blood, isolated PBMCs, or DNA extracted from either of those sample types. This receptor was identified in a man older than 75 with acute or convalescent COVID-19. Sequenced: peripheral blood. Rearrangement joined TRBV10-1 to TRBJ2-1; the D gene is unclear. The DNA sequence is as follows: TGCGCCAGCAGTGAGCCTTCTAGCAATGAGCAGTTCTTC. Its amino acids are CASSEPSSNEQFF.